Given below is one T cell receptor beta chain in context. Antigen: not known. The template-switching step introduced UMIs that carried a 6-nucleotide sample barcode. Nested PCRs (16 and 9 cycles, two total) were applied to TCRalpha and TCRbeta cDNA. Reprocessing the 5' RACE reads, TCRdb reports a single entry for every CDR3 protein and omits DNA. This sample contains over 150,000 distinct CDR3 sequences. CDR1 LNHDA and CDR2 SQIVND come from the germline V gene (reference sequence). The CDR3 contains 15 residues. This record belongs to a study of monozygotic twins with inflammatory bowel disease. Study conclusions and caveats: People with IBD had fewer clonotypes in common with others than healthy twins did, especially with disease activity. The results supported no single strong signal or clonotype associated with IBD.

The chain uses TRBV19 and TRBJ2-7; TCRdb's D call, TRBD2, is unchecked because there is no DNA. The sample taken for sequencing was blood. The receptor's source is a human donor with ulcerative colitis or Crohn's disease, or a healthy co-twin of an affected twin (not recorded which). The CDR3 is CASSPGLASWIEQYF.